This T cell receptor beta chain was profiled in a study of T cell responses to AZD1222 COVID-19 vaccine. Findings and limits, study-wide: Breadth and depth of Spike-specific TCRs rose after two AZD1222 doses. Baseline seropositivity occurred in only 5 to 7 AZD1222 recipients. Clonal diversity was possibly underestimated, and white British individuals and females predominated among donors. The CD4 TCRs associated with vaccination extended across spike and predominated at 160-218 and 743-854.

As regards this clone: Its target is unknown.

Data came from immunoSEQ multiplex PCR; TCRdb stores just in-frame clones and leaves some out. The sample contains about 19,000 clones, 81% of which appear only once. The sequencing used peripheral blood, collected 28 days after the second AZD1222 dose. This sequence originates from an adult who received the AZD1222 COVID-19 vaccine.

The CDR3 DNA sequence: TGCAGCGTTGAAGTGACGGGTTCAGAGAGCTACACCTTC. It encodes CSVEVTGSESYTF. The chain has TRBV29-1 and TRBJ1-2, with D unclear. The CDR3 contains 13 residues. Trimming shortened V by 1 base and J by 9 bases, and 15 bases separated the two germline ends. Germline V gene sequence: CDR1 SQVTM, CDR2 ANQGSEA.